The 3 T cell receptor beta chains listed next were all sequenced from one sample in a study of response to subunit inactivated influenza vaccine. TCRdb re-called the RT-PCR reads with MiXCR, one entry per CDR3 protein. The profile shows approximately 700,000 distinct CDR3 sequences, about a sixth of them singletons. The starting material was PBMCs from blood, obtained 12 days after vaccination. Receptor source: a man aged 50 to 59 who received an inactivated influenza vaccine.

This chain links TRBV28 with TRBJ2-7; tentative D call: TRBD2 (6 bases). The CDR3 length is 13 residues. Germline lookup yields CDR1 MDHEN and CDR2 SYDVKM. Trimming removed 7 bases from V and 5 bases from J, with 15 bases in between. The CDR3: CASKVWGVDEQYF. CDR3 DNA sequence: TGTGCCAGCAAAGTTTGGGGGGTCGACGAGCAGTACTTC.

There are a few counts of this clonotype. The V call is TRBV6-5, the J call TRBJ2-2; D is uncertain. The CDR3 contains 14 residues. Germline V CDR1 and CDR2: MNHEY, SVGAGI. The V gene lost 0 bases and the J gene lost 7 bases, with 9 bases spanning the gap. Written as DNA, the CDR3 is TGTGCCAGCAGTTACTCATTTTGGGGCGGGGAGCTGTTTTTT. Residues: CASSYSFWGGELFF.

This clonotype was found many times. V usage is TRBV21-1 and J usage is TRBJ2-2; the D segment call TRBD1 is taken from the table without a DNA check. TRBV21-1 represents a pseudogene. The CDR3 is 15 amino acids. CDR3 nucleotide sequence: TGTGCCAGCAGTCGGGACAGAAAATACACCGGGGAGCTGTTTTTT. The encoded protein is CASSRDRKYTGELFF.